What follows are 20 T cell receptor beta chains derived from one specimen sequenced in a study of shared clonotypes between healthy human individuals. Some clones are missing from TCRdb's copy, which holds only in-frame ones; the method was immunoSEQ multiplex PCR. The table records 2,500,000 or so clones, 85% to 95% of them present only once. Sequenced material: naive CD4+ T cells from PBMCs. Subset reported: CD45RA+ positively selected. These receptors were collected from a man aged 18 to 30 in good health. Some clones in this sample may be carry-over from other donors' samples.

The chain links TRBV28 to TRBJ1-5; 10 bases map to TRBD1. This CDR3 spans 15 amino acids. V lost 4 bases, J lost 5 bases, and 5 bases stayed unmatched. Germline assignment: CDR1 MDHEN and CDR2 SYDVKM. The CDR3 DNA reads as TGTGCCAGCAGTTACCCCGGGACAGGGGATCAGCCCCAGCATTTT. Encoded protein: CASSYPGTGDQPQHF.

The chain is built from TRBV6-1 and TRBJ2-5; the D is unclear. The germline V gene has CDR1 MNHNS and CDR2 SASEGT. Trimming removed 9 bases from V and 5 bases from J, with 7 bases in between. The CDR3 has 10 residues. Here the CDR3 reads CASSDETQYF. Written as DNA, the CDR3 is TGTGCCAGTTCGGACGAGACCCAGTACTTC.

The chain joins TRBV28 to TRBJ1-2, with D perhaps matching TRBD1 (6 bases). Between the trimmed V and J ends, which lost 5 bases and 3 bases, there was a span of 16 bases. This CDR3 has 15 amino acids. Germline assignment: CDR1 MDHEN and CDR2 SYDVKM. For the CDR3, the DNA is TGTGCCAGCAGTAGGGGGGGTGAGGGGCACTATGGCTACACCTTC. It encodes CASSRGGEGHYGYTF.

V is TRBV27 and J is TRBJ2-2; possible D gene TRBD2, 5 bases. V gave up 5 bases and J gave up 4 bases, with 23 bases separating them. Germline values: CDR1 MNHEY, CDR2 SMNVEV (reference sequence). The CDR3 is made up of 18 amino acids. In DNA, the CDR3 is TGTGCCAGCAGTCCCCCCCCATTACACCTCCGGGGCACCGGGGAGCTGTTTTTT. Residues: CASSPPPLHLRGTGELFF.

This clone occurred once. CDR3 sequence: CASNVAGASYEQYF. In nucleotides, the CDR3 is TGTGCCAGCAATGTGGCGGGAGCGTCCTACGAGCAGTACTTC. This chain links TRBV28 with TRBJ2-7; 7 bases fit TRBD2. The germline CDR1 and CDR2 sequences are MDHEN and SYDVKM. V gave up 7 bases and J gave up 1 base; unmatched junction bases: 7. This CDR3 region has 14 residues.

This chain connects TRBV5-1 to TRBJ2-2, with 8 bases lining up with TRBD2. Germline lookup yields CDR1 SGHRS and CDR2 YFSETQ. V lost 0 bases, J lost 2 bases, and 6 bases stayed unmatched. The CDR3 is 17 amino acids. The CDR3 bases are TGCGCCAGCAGCTTGGGCCCTAGCGGGTACAACACCGGGGAGCTGTTTTTT. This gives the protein CASSLGPSGYNTGELFF.

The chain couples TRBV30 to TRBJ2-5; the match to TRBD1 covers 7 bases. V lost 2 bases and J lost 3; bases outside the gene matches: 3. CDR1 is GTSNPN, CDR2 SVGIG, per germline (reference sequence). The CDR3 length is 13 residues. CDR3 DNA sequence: TGTGCCTGGAGTAAGACAGGGAAAGAGACCCAGTACTTC. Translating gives CAWSKTGKETQYF.

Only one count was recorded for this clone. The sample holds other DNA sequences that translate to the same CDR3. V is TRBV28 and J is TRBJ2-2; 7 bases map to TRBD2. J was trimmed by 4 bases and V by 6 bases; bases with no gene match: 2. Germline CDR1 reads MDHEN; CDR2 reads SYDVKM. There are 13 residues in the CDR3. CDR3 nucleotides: TGTGCCAGCAGGGGCGGGGGCACCGGGGAGCTGTTTTTT. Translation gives CASRGGGTGELFF. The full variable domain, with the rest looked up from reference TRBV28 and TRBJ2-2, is DVKVTQSSRYLVKRTGEKVFLECVQDMDHENMFWYRQDPGLGLRLIYFSYDVKMKEKGDIPEGYSVSREKKERFSLILESASTNQTSMYLCASRGGGTGELFFGEGSRLTVL.

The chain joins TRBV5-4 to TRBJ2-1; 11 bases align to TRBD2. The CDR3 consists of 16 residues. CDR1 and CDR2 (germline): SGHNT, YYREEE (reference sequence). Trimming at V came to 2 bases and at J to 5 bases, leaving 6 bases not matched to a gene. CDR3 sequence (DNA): TGTGCCAGCAGCTTCCCCGGGACTAGCGGCAACAATGAGCAGTTCTTC. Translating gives CASSFPGTSGNNEQFF.

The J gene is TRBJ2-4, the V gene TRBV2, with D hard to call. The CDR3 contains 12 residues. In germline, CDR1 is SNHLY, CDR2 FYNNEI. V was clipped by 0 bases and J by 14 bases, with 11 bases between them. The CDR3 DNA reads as TGTGCCAGCAGTGAAGCGGGCGGATTCAAGTACTTC. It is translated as CASSEAGGFKYF.

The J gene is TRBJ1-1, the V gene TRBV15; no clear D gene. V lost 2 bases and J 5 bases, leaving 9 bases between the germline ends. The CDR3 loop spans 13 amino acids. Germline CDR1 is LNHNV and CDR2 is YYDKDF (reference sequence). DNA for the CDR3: TGTGCCACCAGCAGAAAGCTCGGAACTGAAGCTTTCTTT. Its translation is CATSRKLGTEAFF.

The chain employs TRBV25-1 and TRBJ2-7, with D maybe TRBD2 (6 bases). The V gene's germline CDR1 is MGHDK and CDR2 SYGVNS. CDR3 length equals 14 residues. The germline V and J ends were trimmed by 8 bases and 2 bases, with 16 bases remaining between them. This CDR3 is CASGPGESTYEQYF. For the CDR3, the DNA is TGTGCCAGCGGCCCGGGAGAGAGTACCTACGAGCAGTACTTC.

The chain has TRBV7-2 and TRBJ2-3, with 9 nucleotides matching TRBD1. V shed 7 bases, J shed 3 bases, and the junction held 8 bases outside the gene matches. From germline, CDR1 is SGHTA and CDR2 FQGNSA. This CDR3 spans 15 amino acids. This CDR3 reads CASTQDRGPTDTQYF. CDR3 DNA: TGTGCCAGCACTCAGGACAGGGGACCTACAGATACGCAGTATTTT.

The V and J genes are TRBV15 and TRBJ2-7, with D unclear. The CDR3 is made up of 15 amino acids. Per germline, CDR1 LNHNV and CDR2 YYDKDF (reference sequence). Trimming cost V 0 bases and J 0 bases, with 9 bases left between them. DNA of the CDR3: TGTGCCACCAGCAGAGAAGTTGGAAGCTCCTACGAGCAGTACTTC. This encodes CATSREVGSSYEQYF.

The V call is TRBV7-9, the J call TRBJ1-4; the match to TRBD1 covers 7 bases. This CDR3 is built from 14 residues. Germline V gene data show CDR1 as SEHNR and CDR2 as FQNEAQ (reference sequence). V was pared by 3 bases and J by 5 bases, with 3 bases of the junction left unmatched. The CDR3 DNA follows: TGTGCCAGCAGCTTGGGACAGCCAAATGAAAAACTGTTTTTT. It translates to CASSLGQPNEKLFF.

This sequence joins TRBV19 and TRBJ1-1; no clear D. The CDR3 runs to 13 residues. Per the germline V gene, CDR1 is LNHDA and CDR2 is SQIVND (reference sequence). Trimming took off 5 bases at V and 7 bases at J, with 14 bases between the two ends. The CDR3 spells CASSLRELNEAFF. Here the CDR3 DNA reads TGTGCCAGTAGTCTTCGGGAATTGAATGAAGCTTTCTTT.

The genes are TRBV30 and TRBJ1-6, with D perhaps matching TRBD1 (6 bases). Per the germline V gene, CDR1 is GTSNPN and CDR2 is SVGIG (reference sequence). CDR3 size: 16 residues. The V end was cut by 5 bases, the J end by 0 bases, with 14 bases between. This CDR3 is CAWDDRSSSYNSPLHF. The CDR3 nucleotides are TGTGCCTGGGATGACAGGTCGAGCTCCTATAATTCACCCCTCCACTTT.

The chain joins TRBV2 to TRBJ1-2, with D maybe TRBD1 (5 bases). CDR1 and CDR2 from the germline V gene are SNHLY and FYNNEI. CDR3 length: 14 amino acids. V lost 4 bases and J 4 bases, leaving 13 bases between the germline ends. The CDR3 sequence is CASSGPLGLYGYTF. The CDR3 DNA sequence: TGTGCCAGCAGTGGGCCCCTGGGACTCTATGGCTACACCTTC.

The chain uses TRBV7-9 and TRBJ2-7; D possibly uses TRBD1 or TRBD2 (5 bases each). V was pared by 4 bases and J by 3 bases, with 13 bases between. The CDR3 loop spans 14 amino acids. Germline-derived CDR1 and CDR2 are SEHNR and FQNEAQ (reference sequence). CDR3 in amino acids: CASSSPGRNYEQYF. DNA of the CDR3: TGTGCCAGCAGCTCTCCGGGACGGAACTACGAGCAGTACTTC. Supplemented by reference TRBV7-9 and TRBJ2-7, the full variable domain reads DTGVSQNPRHKITKRGQNVTFRCDPISEHNRLYWYRQTLGQGPEFLTYFQNEAQLEKSRLLSDRFSAERPKGSFSTLEIQRTEQGDSAMYLCASSSPGRNYEQYFGPGTRLTVT.

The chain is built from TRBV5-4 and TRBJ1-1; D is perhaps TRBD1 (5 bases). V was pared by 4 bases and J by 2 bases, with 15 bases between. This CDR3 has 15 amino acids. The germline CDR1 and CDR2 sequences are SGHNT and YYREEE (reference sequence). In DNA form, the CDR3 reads TGTGCCAGCAGCCCTCCGGGACGGCAAAACACTGAAGCTTTCTTT. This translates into CASSPPGRQNTEAFF.